The 14 T cell receptor beta chains below come from one sample, sequenced in a study of memory B cells and T cells in multiple sclerosis. The repertoire was sequenced with immunoSEQ multiplex PCR; TCRdb's copy has only in-frame clones and lacks some. The sample records around 50,000 clones, over 70% being singletons. What these receptors recognize is not known. Stimulus-free culture yielded autoproliferating CFSE-dim and non-proliferating CFSE-high T cells, each sequenced separately. Approximately 5x10^7 CFSE-labeled PBMCs were cultured less than 8 days unstimulated, then replicate wells were pooled. Source material: PBMCs from blood kept in culture. The receptors were gathered from a human donor with multiple sclerosis.

The chain links TRBV7-2 to TRBJ1-2; 7 nucleotides align to TRBD1. This CDR3 has 15 amino acids. Germline values: CDR1 SGHTA, CDR2 FQGNSA. V lost 2 bases to trimming and J lost 2 bases; unmatched junction nucleotides: 5. The CDR3 sequence: CASSLNRGRNYGYTF. As DNA, the CDR3 is TGTGCCAGCAGCTTAAATAGGGGGCGGAACTATGGCTACACCTTC.

V is TRBV14 and J is TRBJ2-5, with D uncertain. The J call is uncertain, as TRBJ2-7 better fits the DNA end. CDR3 length: 12 amino acids. Germline V gene data show CDR1 as SGHDN and CDR2 as FVKESK. CDR3 coding DNA: TGTGCCAGCAGCCAGGCACTCTACGAGCAGTACTTC. This gives the protein CASSQALYEQYF.

The chain joins TRBV20-1 to TRBJ2-7; no reliable D call. The V end lost 6 bases, the J end lost 6 bases, and 12 bases lay between the germline ends. Per germline, CDR1 DFQATT and CDR2 SNEGSKA (reference sequence). The CDR3 totals 11 residues. CDR3 sequence (DNA): TGCAGTGCCGTGGGCCTAGGCGAGCAGTACTTC. Protein: CSAVGLGEQYF.

This clone was detected only once. The gene calls are TRBV7-8 and TRBJ1-1, with a weak D call TRBD1 (5 bases). With 0 bases removed from V and 5 bases from J, the gap between germline ends came to 13 bases. This CDR3 has 15 residues. The V gene's germline CDR1 is SGHVS and CDR2 FQNEAQ. Here the CDR3 DNA reads TGTGCCAGCAGCTTAGCGGTCGGGGCGTGGACTGAAGCTTTCTTT. This sequence encodes CASSLAVGAWTEAFF.

The J gene is TRBJ1-6, the V gene TRBV10-3; 8 positions agree with TRBD1. The junction had 16 bases not matched to a gene; V was cut back by 5 bases and J by 7 bases. The CDR3 length is 18 residues. The germline CDR1 and CDR2 sequences are ENHRY and SYGVKD. This CDR3 is CAISPGQGGKVLNSPLHF. The DNA for the CDR3 is TGTGCCATCAGTCCCGGACAGGGAGGGAAGGTGCTGAATTCACCCCTCCACTTT.

The chain carries TRBV7-7 and TRBJ2-2; the match to TRBD1 covers 9 bases. Germline values: CDR1 SSHAT, CDR2 FNYEAQ (reference sequence). Germline trimming cut 5 bases from V and 4 bases from J; bases unmatched to any gene: 11. This CDR3 contains 17 residues. CDR3 in amino acids: CASSPSQGQGLTGELFF. CDR3 sequence (DNA): TGTGCCAGCAGCCCATCGCAGGGACAGGGCCTCACCGGGGAGCTGTTTTTT.

The chain is built from TRBV4-2 and TRBJ2-2; D perhaps matches TRBD1 (6 bases). The CDR3 has 15 amino acids. Germline V gene lookup returns CDR1 LGHNA and CDR2 YNFKEQ. The germline V and J ends were trimmed by 2 bases and 6 bases, with 13 bases remaining between them. Here the CDR3 reads CASSQRTDGAGELFF. The CDR3 region has the DNA TGTGCCAGCAGCCAACGGACAGACGGCGCCGGGGAGCTGTTTTTT.

The DNA of the CDR3 is TGTGCCAGCAGCTTAGCATTCAAGGGACAGTCCTACGAGCAGTACTTC. It translates to CASSLAFKGQSYEQYF. V usage is TRBV7-6 and J usage is TRBJ2-7; TRBD1 aligns across 7 bases. Trimming removed 0 bases from V and 1 base from J; junction bases left unmatched: 6. Per germline, CDR1 SGHVS and CDR2 FNYEAQ. The CDR3 runs 16 residues.

This chain links TRBV6-1 with TRBJ1-1, with D possibly being TRBD1 (5 bases). Looked up from germline, CDR1 is MNHNS and CDR2 is SASEGT. Trimming took 11 bases from V and 8 from J, leaving 15 bases between them. CDR3 length: 11 amino acids. CDR3 DNA sequence: TGTGCCGGGAGCGGACACCGCGAAGCTTTCTTT. Amino acid sequence: CAGSGHREAFF.

V and J are TRBV7-9 and TRBJ1-1; TRBD1 is a possible D gene (5 bases). This CDR3 has 16 amino acids. V gave up 5 bases and J gave up 1 base, with 17 bases separating them. Germline V CDR1 and CDR2: SEHNR, FQNEAQ (reference sequence). CDR3 sequence reads: CASSPTGPAENTEAFF. DNA of the CDR3: TGTGCCAGCAGCCCTACGGGGCCGGCGGAGAACACTGAAGCTTTCTTT.

The chain recombines TRBV7-9 with TRBJ2-7; D is undetermined. The germline V gene has CDR1 SEHNR and CDR2 FQNEAQ (reference sequence). The V gene lost 6 bases and the J gene lost 3 bases, with 12 bases spanning the gap. This CDR3 is 13 amino acids long. As DNA, the CDR3 is TGTGCCAGCAGGAGGAGTTCCGGCTACGAGCAGTACTTC. Its translation is CASRRSSGYEQYF.

In its sample, this clone was seen a few times. The chain joins TRBV30 to TRBJ2-2; D remains ambiguous. Per the germline V gene, CDR1 is GTSNPN and CDR2 is SVGIG (reference sequence). The CDR3 runs to 13 residues. V was pared by 0 bases and J by 4 bases, with 6 bases between. CDR3 bases: TGTGCCTGGAGTGTTTATTCCACCGGGGAGCTGTTTTTT. This translates into CAWSVYSTGELFF. The complete variable domain, with remaining parts taken from reference TRBV30 and TRBJ2-2, reads SQTIHQWPATLVQPVGSPLSLECTVEGTSNPNLYWYRQAAGRGLQLLFYSVGIGQISSEVPQNLSASRPQDRQFILSSKKLLLSDSGFYLCAWSVYSTGELFFGEGSRLTVL.

The chain couples TRBV30 to TRBJ1-6; no reliable D call. Germline CDR1 and CDR2: GTSNPN and SVGIG (reference sequence). This CDR3 spans 14 amino acids. Trimming cost V 4 bases and J 6 bases, with 13 bases left between them. The CDR3 DNA sequence: TGTGCCTGGACCCGCGGGCCGTCTAATTCACCCCTCCACTTT. Translating it yields CAWTRGPSNSPLHF.

V and J are TRBV2 and TRBJ1-3, with 7 nucleotides matching TRBD1. V gave up 6 bases and J gave up 0 bases; unmatched junction bases: 5. The CDR3 is 15 amino acids. CDR1 is SNHLY and CDR2 is FYNNEI in the germline V gene. The CDR3 here is CASRRDSSSGNTIYF. Written as DNA, the CDR3 is TGTGCCAGCAGGAGGGACAGCTCCTCTGGAAACACCATATATTTT.